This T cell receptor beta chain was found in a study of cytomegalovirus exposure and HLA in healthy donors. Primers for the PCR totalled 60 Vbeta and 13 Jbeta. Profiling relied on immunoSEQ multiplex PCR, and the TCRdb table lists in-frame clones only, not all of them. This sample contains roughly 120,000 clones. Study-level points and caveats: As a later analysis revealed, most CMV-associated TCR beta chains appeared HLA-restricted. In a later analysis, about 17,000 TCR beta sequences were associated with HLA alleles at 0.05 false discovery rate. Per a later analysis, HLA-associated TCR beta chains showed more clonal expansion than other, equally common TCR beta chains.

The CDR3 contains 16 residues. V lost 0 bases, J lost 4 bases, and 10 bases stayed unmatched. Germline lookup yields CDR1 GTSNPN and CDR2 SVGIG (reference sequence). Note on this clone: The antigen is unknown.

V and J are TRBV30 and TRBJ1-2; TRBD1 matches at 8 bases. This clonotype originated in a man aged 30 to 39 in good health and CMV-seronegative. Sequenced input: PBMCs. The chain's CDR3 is CAWSVPPLDRVYGYTF. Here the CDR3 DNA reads TGTGCCTGGAGTGTCCCCCCCCTGGACAGGGTCTATGGCTACACCTTC. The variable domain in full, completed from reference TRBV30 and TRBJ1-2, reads SQTIHQWPATLVQPVGSPLSLECTVEGTSNPNLYWYRQAAGRGLQLLFYSVGIGQISSEVPQNLSASRPQDRQFILSSKKLLLSDSGFYLCAWSVPPLDRVYGYTFGSGTRLTVV.